Listed below are T cell receptor beta chains from one sample, sequenced in a study of cytomegalovirus exposure and HLA in healthy donors. TCRdb's copy holds only in-frame clones and misses some; the assay was immunoSEQ multiplex PCR. The sample records around 92,000 clones, 65% to 85% being singletons. The specimen sequenced was PBMCs. Receptors originate from a woman aged 70 to 79 in good health and CMV-seropositive. Both conserved end residues are part of each CDR3. Fields, in order: clone size, D gene, V gene, J gene, CDR3 DNA, CDR3 protein. A D gene is named only where the DNA matches it firmly. Not every row has a clone size; where given, it reads once, few, many or a size class.

NA	NA	TRBV7-9	TRBJ2-5	TGTGCCAGCAGCTTCGGGTTAGGAATCGAGACCCAGTACTTC	CASSFGLGIETQYF
NA	TRBD1	TRBV10-2	TRBJ2-3	TGCGCCAGCAGGGGTCGACAGGGGACAGATACGCAGTATTTT	CASRGRQGTDTQYF
NA	TRBD2	TRBV10-1	TRBJ2-7	TGCGCCAGCAGTGAAAGCGGGAGAAGGGAGCAGTACTTC	CASSESGRREQYF
NA	NA	TRBV11-3	TRBJ1-4	TGTGCCAGCAGCTTAGACTATGAAAAACTGTTTTTT	CASSLDYEKLFF
NA	NA	TRBV5-1	TRBJ2-2	TGCGCCAGCAGCTTTAACGCAGCCACGGGGACCGGGGAGCTGTTTTTT	CASSFNAATGTGELFF
few	TRBD2	TRBV19	TRBJ2-3	TGTGCCAGTAGTATAAGGCCTAGCGGGAGGAGAACAGATACGCAGTATTTT	CASSIRPSGRRTDTQYF
NA	TRBD2	TRBV7-8	TRBJ2-4	TGTGCCAGCAGCTTAGCGGGACCGGGAGGGGCCAAAAACATTCAGTACTTC	CASSLAGPGGAKNIQYF
NA	TRBD2	TRBV28	TRBJ2-5	TGTGCCACCCGGGACTACAAAGAGACCCAGTACTTC	CATRDYKETQYF
NA	NA	TRBV2	TRBJ2-2	TGTGCCAGCAGGGTCCAGGGGGGCACCGGGGAGCTGTTTTTT	CASRVQGGTGELFF
NA	NA	TRBV6-1	TRBJ2-3	TGTGCCAGCAGTGAGGGTAGCGCTTGGGGGGGCCGGGATACGCAGTATTTT	CASSEGSAWGGRDTQYF
NA	NA	TRBV27	TRBJ2-3	TGTGCCAGCAGTGAAGCGGGCGATACGCAGTATTTT	CASSEAGDTQYF
NA	TRBD2	TRBV28	TRBJ2-1	TGTGCCAGCAGTGAACCCACGGGACTAAACAATGAGCAGTTCTTC	CASSEPTGLNNEQFF
NA	TRBD1	TRBV4-3	TRBJ1-1	TGCGCCAGCAGCCCCGACCGACAGGGAGGGAACACTGAAGCTTTCTTT	CASSPDRQGGNTEAFF
NA	TRBD1	TRBV7-6	TRBJ2-2	TGTGCCAGCAGCACATGGGACAGGGTGGACACCGGGGAGCTGTTTTTT	CASSTWDRVDTGELFF
NA	TRBD2	TRBV4-2	TRBJ2-1	TGTGCCAGCAGCCTTCTAGCGGAGGGATACAATGAGCAGTTCTTC	CASSLLAEGYNEQFF
NA	NA	TRBV19	TRBJ1-1	TGTGCCAGTAGTACCACAGCGAACACTGAAGCTTTCTTT	CASSTTANTEAFF
few	NA	TRBV6-1	TRBJ2-7	TGTGCCAGCAGTACCGGGACACTGGAAGAGCAGTACTTC	CASSTGTLEEQYF
NA	NA	TRBV7-7	TRBJ2-5	TGTGCTAGCAGCCGTGGACAGTTCCAAGAGACCCAGTACTTC	CASSRGQFQETQYF
NA	NA	TRBV1	TRBJ2-7	TGCACCAGCAGTCGTGAGCGGGAGGCCGAGCAGTACTTC	CTSSREREAEQYF
NA	TRBD2	TRBV5-1	TRBJ2-2	TGCGCCAGCAGCTTGGAGGGGAGGGTCACCGGGGAGCTGTTTTTT	CASSLEGRVTGELFF
few	TRBD1	TRBV28	TRBJ2-7	TGTGCCACCCGGGACAGACTCGGCGAGCAGTACTTC	CATRDRLGEQYF
NA	NA	TRBV28	TRBJ2-7	TGTGCCAGCAGGACAACAGGCTCCCTTTACGAGCAGTACTTC	CASRTTGSLYEQYF
few	TRBD1	TRBV28	TRBJ2-3	TGTGCCAGCAGTTTGTGGGACAGCTATACGCAGTATTTT	CASSLWDSYTQYF
NA	TRBD2	TRBV7-2	TRBJ2-7	TGTGCCAGCAGCTTAGCCCTCCCCCTTCGGGGAACTAGCGGCGAGCAGTACTTC	CASSLALPLRGTSGEQYF
NA	TRBD2	TRBV19	TRBJ2-7	TGTGCCAGTAGCTACGGGGGGACTAGCGGATCCTACGAGCAGTACTTC	CASSYGGTSGSYEQYF
few	TRBD2	TRBV7-6	TRBJ2-5	TGTGCCAGCATCCTTGGAGGGCGGGGGGGAGAGACCCAGTACTTC	CASILGGRGGETQYF
NA	TRBD2	TRBV6-6	TRBJ2-7	TGTGCCAGCAGTTTTAGAGGACCTAGCGGCCCCTACGAGCAGTACTTC	CASSFRGPSGPYEQYF
NA	NA	TRBV28	TRBJ1-4	TGTGCCAGCAGTCCCGAGCGGGGGTTCACCGAAAAACTGTTTTTT	CASSPERGFTEKLFF
once	NA	TRBV2	TRBJ1-6	TGTGCCAGCAGTGAACTTGCGCCACCCCTCCACTTT	CASSELAPPLHF
NA	NA	TRBV27	TRBJ1-6	TGTGCCAGCAGTTTGCGGAACGCGGGCCGAAATTCACCCCTCCACTTT	CASSLRNAGRNSPLHF
once	NA	TRBV5-4	TRBJ1-3	TGTGCCAGCAGCCGGTTTTCTGACAAGGCTGGAAACACCATATATTTT	CASSRFSDKAGNTIYF